Each of the 10 T cell receptor beta chains below was sequenced from the same sample in a study of spatial heterogeneity in lung cancer. These receptors lack a known antigen. Findings of the study overall: One measure, the expanded intratumoral alpha and beta TCR count, tracked tumor mutation counts.

The sample's time point: sample taken at primary tumor resection. TCRdb re-called the 5' RACE reads with MiXCR, one entry per CDR3 protein. This sample yields about 16,000 distinct CDR3 sequences, of which almost 6% are seen a single time; 10% to 13% belongs to the top ten. Sequencing used lung tumor tissue, obtained at surgery. These receptors were taken from a female donor with early-stage non-small cell lung cancer.

This clonotype was detected a few times. Because the library targeted alpha chains, this beta chain is an off-target read whose size means little. The chain carries TRBV20-1 and TRBJ2-5; D gene ambiguous. The CDR3 runs to 13 residues. Germline CDR1 DFQATT, CDR2 SNEGSKA (reference sequence). The CDR3 bases are TGCAGCGCTCGGCAACCGTACCAAGAGACCCAGTACTTC. Translated, it gives CSARQPYQETQYF.

This clonotype was seen more than once but under ten times. A library prepared for alpha chains yielded this beta chain as an off-target read; its size is of little meaning. The chain couples TRBV7-9 to TRBJ2-1, with a tentative D call TRBD2 (6 bases). Germline V gene sequence: CDR1 SEHNR, CDR2 FQNEAQ (reference sequence). V lost 0 bases and J lost 6, with 18 bases in between. The CDR3 length is 17 residues. CDR3 in amino acids: CASSLARISGSLNEQFF. CDR3 DNA: TGTGCCAGCAGCTTAGCCCGAATTAGCGGATCCCTCAATGAGCAGTTCTTC.

In its sample, this clonotype was seen a few times. With the library built for alpha chains, this beta chain is off target and its frequency is not meaningful. The V and J genes are TRBV4-2 and TRBJ2-1; tentatively, D is TRBD2 (6 bases). Germline-derived CDR1 and CDR2 are LGHNA and YNFKEQ. V was clipped by 4 bases and J by 8 bases, with 18 bases between them. CDR3 length: 15 residues. CDR3 region: CASSPGDGMVYEQFF. CDR3 DNA: TGTGCCAGCAGCCCGGGGGACGGGATGGTCTATGAGCAGTTCTTC.

This clonotype has at least ten counts. The library was designed around alpha chains, so this beta chain is a stray read whose abundance carries little weight. This chain connects TRBV6-2 or TRBV6-3 to TRBJ1-5; TRBD1 matches 8 bases. Trimming took 6 bases from V and 6 from J; bases not matched to a gene: 4. The CDR3 runs to 13 residues. Per germline, CDR1 MNHEY and CDR2 SVGEGT. The CDR3 region is CASRDRVGQPQHF. DNA for the CDR3: TGTGCCAGCAGGGACAGGGTGGGTCAGCCCCAGCATTTT.

By share, this clonotype counts as medium-sized. Since it is a stray read in a library aimed at alpha chains, this beta chain has a size that is not meaningful. The chain is built from TRBV29-1 and TRBJ1-1, with 7 bases lining up with TRBD1. This CDR3 is 13 amino acids long. After removal of 3 bases from V and 5 bases from J, the junction contained 6 bases not matched to a gene. Germline V gene lookup returns CDR1 SQVTM and CDR2 ANQGSEA. The CDR3 bases are TGCAGCGTTGAGAAGACAGGGAAAACTGAAGCTTTCTTT. It is translated as CSVEKTGKTEAFF.

This clonotype was found many times. Found in a library prepared for alpha chains, this beta chain is an off-target read, and its abundance has little meaning. V gene TRBV7-8 combines with J gene TRBJ2-1; 8 bases align to TRBD2. V trimming: 2 bases; J trimming: 0 bases; junction bases outside the gene matches: 9. The CDR3 sequence is 18 residues long. Germline loops: CDR1 SGHVS, CDR2 FQNEAQ. For the CDR3, the DNA is TGTGCCAGCAGCTTAAGCGGGGGTAGCGGTAGCTCCTACAATGAGCAGTTCTTC. This encodes CASSLSGGSGSSYNEQFF.

This clonotype was counted at least ten times. This beta chain is a stray read from a library made for alpha chains; its abundance is not meaningful. V and J are TRBV29-1 and TRBJ2-4; D is ambiguous. Trimming pared 4 bases from V and 0 bases from J, leaving 4 bases between. The length of the CDR3 is 12 residues. Germline values: CDR1 SQVTM, CDR2 ANQGSEA. The CDR3 coding sequence is TGCAGCGTTGGGGAAGCCAAAAACATTCAGTACTTC. Protein: CSVGEAKNIQYF.

This clonotype was picked up many times. Found in a library prepared for alpha chains, this beta chain is an off-target read, and its abundance has little meaning. The rearrangement links TRBV6-5 to TRBJ2-1; TRBD1 matches at 8 bases. CDR1 MNHEY and CDR2 SVGAGI come from the germline V gene. This CDR3 spans 17 amino acids. V shed 5 bases, J shed 4 bases, and the junction held 13 bases outside the gene matches. DNA of the CDR3: TGTGCCAGCAGTCCAGACAGAAGGACAGGGTTTTACAATGAGCAGTTCTTC. The encoded protein is CASSPDRRTGFYNEQFF.

This clonotype showed up many times. This beta chain is an unintended read in a library built for alpha chains; its size means little. V gene TRBV5-1 combines with J gene TRBJ2-7; the match to TRBD2 covers 13 bases. V shed 0 bases and J 6 bases; nucleotides not matched to a gene: 6. Looked up from germline, CDR1 is SGHRS and CDR2 is YFSETQ. The CDR3 spans 16 residues. CDR3 amino acids: CASSLAGLAGFIEQYF. CDR3 coding DNA: TGCGCCAGCAGCTTGGCGGGACTAGCGGGATTCATCGAGCAGTACTTC.

This clonotype was found many times. This beta chain slipped into a library made for alpha chains as a stray read, so its size is not meaningful. The V gene is TRBV18, the J gene TRBJ2-1; the D is unclear. The germline CDR1 and CDR2 sequences are KGHSH and LQKENI. V was pared by 1 base and J by 3 bases, with 10 bases between. This CDR3 is 15 amino acids long. For the CDR3, the DNA is TGTGCCAGCTCACCACGTCGCGGAGTCTACAATGAGCAGTTCTTC. It yields the protein CASSPRRGVYNEQFF.